This T cell receptor beta chain was profiled in a study of blood T cell repertoires in COVID-19. Per the germline V gene, CDR1 is SEHNR and CDR2 is FQNEAQ (reference sequence). Trimming at V came to 5 bases and at J to 8 bases, leaving 4 bases not matched to a gene. This CDR3 is 14 amino acids long. The method was immunoSEQ multiplex PCR; TCRdb's version includes in-frame clones alone and lacks a portion of them. This sample has 250,000 to 300,000 clones, with over 75% found just once. The source of this sequence is a woman in her 70s with acute or convalescent COVID-19. V usage is TRBV7-9 and J usage is TRBJ1-4; 11 bases are shared with TRBD1. Sequenced: peripheral blood. CDR3 nucleotide sequence: TGTGCCAGCAGCCCCGGGACAGGGGGAGAAAAACTGTTTTTT. Translation gives CASSPGTGGEKLFF.